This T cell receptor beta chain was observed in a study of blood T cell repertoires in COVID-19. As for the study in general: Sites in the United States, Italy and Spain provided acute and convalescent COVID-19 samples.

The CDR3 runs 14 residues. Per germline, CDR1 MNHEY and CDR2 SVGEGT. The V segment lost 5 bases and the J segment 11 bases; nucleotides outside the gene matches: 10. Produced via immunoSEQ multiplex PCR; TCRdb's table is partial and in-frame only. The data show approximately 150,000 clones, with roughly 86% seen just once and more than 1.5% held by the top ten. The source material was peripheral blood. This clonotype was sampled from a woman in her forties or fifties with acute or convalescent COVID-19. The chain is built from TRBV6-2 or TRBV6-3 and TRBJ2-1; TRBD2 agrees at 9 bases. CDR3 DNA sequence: TGTGCCAGCAGTAGGGGTAGCGGGGGCGCTCAGCAGTTCTTC. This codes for CASSRGSGGAQQFF.